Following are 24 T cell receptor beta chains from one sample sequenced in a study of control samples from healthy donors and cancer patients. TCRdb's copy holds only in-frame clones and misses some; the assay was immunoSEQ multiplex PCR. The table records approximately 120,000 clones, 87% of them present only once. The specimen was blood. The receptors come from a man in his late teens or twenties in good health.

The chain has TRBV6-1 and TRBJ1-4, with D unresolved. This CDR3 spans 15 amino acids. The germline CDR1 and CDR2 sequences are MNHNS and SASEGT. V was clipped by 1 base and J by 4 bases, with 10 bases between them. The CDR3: CASSEVPTVNEKLFF. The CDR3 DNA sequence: TGTGCCAGCAGTGAAGTCCCCACAGTTAATGAAAAACTGTTTTTT.

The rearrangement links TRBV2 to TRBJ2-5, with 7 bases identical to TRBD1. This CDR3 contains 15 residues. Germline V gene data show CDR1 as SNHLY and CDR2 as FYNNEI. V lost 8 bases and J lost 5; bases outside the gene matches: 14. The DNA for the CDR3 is TGTGCCAGCGGTACAGGGGAAGGGTGGGGGGAGACCCAGTACTTC. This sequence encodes CASGTGEGWGETQYF.

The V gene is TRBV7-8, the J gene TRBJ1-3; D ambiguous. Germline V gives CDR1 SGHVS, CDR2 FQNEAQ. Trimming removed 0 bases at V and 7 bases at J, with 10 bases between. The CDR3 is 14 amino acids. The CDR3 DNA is TGTGCCAGCAGCTTAGCCCGCTCCGCGAACACCATATATTTT. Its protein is CASSLARSANTIYF.

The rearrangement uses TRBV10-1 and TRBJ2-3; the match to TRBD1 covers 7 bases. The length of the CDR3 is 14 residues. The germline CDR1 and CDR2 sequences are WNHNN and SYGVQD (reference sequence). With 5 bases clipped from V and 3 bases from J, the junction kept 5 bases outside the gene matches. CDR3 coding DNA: TGCGCCAGCAGTAGGGGGCATGGGACAGATACGCAGTATTTT. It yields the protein CASSRGHGTDTQYF.

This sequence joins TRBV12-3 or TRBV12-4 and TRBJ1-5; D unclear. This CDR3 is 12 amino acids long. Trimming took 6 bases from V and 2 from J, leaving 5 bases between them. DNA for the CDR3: TGTGCCAGCAGCATCCGCAATCAGCCCCAGCATTTT. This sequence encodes CASSIRNQPQHF.

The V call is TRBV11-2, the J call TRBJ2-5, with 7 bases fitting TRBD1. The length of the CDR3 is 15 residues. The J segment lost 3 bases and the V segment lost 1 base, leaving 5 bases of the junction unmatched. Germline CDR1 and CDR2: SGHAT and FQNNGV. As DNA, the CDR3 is TGTGCCAGCAGCTTAGCAAGGGACAGCAAAGAGACCCAGTACTTC. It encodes CASSLARDSKETQYF.

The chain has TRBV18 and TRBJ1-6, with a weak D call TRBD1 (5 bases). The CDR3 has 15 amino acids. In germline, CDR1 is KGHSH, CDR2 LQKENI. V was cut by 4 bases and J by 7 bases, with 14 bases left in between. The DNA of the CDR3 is TGTGCCAGCTCACTGATGGACACGACCAATTCACCCCTCCACTTT. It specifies CASSLMDTTNSPLHF.

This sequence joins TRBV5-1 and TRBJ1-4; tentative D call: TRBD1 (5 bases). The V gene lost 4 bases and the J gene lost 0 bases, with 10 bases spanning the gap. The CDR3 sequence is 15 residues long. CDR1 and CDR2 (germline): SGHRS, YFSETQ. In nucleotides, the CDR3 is TGCGCCAGCAGCCCGGGACGACCAACTAATGAAAAACTGTTTTTT. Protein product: CASSPGRPTNEKLFF.

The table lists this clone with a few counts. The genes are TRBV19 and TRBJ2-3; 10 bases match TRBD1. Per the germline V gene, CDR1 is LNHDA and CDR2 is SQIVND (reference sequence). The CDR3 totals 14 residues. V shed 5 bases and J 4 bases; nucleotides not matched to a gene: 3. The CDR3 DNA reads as TGTGCCAGTAGTGGTGGGACAGGGGCAGATACGCAGTATTTT. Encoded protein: CASSGGTGADTQYF.

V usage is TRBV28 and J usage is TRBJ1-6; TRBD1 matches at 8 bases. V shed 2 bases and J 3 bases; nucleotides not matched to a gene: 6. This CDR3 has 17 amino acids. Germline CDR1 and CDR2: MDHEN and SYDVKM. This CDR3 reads CASSLRQGQVYNSPLHF. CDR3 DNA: TGTGCCAGCAGTTTACGACAGGGGCAAGTCTATAATTCACCCCTCCACTTT.

The CDR3 reads CASSFRGPQPQHF. As DNA, the CDR3 is TGTGCCAGCAGCTTCCGGGGGCCTCAGCCCCAGCATTTT. V is TRBV5-8 and J is TRBJ1-5; D possibly corresponds to TRBD1 (6 bases). The germline V gene has CDR1 SGHTS and CDR2 YDEGEE. The CDR3 is 13 residues long. Between the trimmed V and J ends, which lost 2 bases and 6 bases, there was a span of 9 bases. The full variable domain, its missing parts supplied by reference TRBV5-8 and TRBJ1-5, is EAGVTQSPTHLIKTRGQQATLRCSPISGHTSVYWYQQALGLGLQFLLWYDEGEERNRGNFPPRFSGRQFPNYSSELNVNALELEDSALYLCASSFRGPQPQHFGDGTRLSIL.

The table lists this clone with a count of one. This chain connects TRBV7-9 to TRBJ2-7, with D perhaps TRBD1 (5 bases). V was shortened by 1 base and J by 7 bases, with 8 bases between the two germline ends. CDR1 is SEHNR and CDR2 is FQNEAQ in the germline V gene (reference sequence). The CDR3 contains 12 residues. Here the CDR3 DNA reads TGTGCCAGCAGCTTAGTTTCAGGGGAGCAGTACTTC. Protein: CASSLVSGEQYF.

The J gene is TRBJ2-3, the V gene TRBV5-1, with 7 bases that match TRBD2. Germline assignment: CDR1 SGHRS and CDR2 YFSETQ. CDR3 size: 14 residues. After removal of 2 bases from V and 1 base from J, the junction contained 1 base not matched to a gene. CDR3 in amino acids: CASSLGLGTDTQYF. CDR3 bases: TGCGCCAGCAGCTTAGGACTAGGCACAGATACGCAGTATTTT.

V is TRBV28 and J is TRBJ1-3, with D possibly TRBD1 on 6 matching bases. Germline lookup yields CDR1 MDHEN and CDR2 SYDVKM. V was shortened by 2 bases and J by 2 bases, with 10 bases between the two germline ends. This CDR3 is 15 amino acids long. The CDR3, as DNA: TGTGCCAGCAGTTTAATCCGGACAGCTGGAAACACCATATATTTT. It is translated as CASSLIRTAGNTIYF.

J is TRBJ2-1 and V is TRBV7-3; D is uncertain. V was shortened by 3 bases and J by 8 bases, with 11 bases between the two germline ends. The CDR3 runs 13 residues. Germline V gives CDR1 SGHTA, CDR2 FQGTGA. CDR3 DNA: TGTGCCAGCAGCTTGGAAGTCCGCGATGAGCAGTTCTTC. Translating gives CASSLEVRDEQFF.

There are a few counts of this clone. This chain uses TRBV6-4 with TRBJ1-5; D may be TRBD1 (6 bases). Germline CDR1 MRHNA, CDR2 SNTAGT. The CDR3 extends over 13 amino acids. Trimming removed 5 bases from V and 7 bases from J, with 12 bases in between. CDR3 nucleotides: TGTGCCAGCAGTAACAGGGTAACGCAGCCCCAGCATTTT. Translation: CASSNRVTQPQHF.

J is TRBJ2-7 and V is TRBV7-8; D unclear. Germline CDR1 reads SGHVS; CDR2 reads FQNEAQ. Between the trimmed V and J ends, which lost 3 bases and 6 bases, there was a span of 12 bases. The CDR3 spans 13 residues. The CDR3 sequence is CASSFASWGEQYF. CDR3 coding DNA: TGTGCCAGCAGCTTCGCTTCGTGGGGCGAGCAGTACTTC. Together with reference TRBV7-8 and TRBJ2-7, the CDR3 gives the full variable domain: GAGVSQSPRYKVAKRGQDVALRCDPISGHVSLFWYQQALGQGPEFLTYFQNEAQLDKSGLPSDRFFAERPEGSVSTLKIQRTQQEDSAVYLCASSFASWGEQYFGPGTRLTVT.

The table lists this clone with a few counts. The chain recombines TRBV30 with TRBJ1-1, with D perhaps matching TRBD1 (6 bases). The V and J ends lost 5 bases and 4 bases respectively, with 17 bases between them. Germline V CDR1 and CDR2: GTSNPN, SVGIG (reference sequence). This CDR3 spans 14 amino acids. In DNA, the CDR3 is TGTGCCTGGCCCCGCGTCAGGGGAAGCACTGAAGCTTTCTTT. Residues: CAWPRVRGSTEAFF.

DNA for the CDR3: TGTGCCAGCAGCTTTGGGGTCGACGGGACTAGATATGGCTACACCTTC. Its protein product is CASSFGVDGTRYGYTF. This chain uses TRBV5-4 with TRBJ1-2, with D possibly being TRBD1 (5 bases). Looked up from germline, CDR1 is SGHNT and CDR2 is YYREEE (reference sequence). CDR3 length equals 16 residues. Trimming took off 2 bases at V and 5 bases at J, with 19 bases between the two ends.

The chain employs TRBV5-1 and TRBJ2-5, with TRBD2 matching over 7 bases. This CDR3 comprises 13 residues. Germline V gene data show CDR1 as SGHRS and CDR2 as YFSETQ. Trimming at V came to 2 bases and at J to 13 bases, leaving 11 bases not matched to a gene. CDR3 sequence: CASSFSGTEVSYF. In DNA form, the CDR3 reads TGCGCCAGCAGCTTCAGCGGGACCGAGGTGTCGTACTTC.

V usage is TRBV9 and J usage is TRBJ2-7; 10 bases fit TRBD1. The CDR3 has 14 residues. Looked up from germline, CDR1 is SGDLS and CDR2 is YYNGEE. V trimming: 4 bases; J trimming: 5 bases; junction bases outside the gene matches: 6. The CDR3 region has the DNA TGTGCCAGCAGCCCCCGGGACAGGGGAGACGAGCAGTACTTC. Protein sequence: CASSPRDRGDEQYF.

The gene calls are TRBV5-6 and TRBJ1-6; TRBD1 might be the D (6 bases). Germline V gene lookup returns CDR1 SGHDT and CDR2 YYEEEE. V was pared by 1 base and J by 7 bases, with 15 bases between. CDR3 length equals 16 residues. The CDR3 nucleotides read TGTGCCAGCAGCTTGTTCCACCCGGGGGCCAATTCACCCCTCCACTTT. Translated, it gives CASSLFHPGANSPLHF.

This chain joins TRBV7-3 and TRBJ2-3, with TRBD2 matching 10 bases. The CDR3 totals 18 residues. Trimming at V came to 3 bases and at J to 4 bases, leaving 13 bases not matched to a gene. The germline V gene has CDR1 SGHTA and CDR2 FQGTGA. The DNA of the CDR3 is TGTGCCAGCAGCTTTTCACCCGCGGCTAGCGGGAGAGCAGATACGCAGTATTTT. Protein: CASSFSPAASGRADTQYF.

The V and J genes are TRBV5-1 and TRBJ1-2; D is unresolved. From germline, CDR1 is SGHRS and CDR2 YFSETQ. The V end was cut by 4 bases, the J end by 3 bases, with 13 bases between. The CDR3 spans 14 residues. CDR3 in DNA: TGCGCCAGCAGCGACCGACCTGGTGACTATGGCTACACCTTC. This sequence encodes CASSDRPGDYGYTF.